Each of the 12 T cell receptor beta chains below was sequenced from the same sample in a study of blood T cell repertoires in COVID-19. Sequenced by immunoSEQ multiplex PCR; TCRdb stores in-frame clones only, minus some. The sample has 250,000 to 300,000 clones; roughly 90% are singletons. The sequenced material came from PBMCs or T cells enriched from blood (not recorded which). The receptors were sampled from a woman aged 30 to 39 who had recovered from COVID-19.

V is TRBV6-2 or TRBV6-3 and J is TRBJ1-1, with D possibly TRBD1 on 5 matching bases. The germline V and J ends were trimmed by 2 bases and 2 bases, with 9 bases remaining between them. The germline V gene encodes CDR1 MNHEY and CDR2 SVGEGT. The CDR3 runs 14 residues. CDR3 sequence: CASSYRQGNTEAFF. DNA for the CDR3: TGTGCCAGCAGTTACCGGCAGGGAAACACTGAAGCTTTCTTT.

The chain combines TRBV11-1 with TRBJ2-3; 10 nucleotides align to TRBD2. The CDR3 is 15 residues long. Germline V lookup: CDR1 SGHAT, CDR2 FQDESV (reference sequence). Trimming took 4 bases from V and 1 from J; bases not matched to a gene: 2. The DNA for the CDR3 is TGTGCCAGCAGCTGGCTAGCGGGGGGCACAGATACGCAGTATTTT. Protein product: CASSWLAGGTDTQYF.

The V gene is TRBV27, the J gene TRBJ2-7; D gene unclear. This CDR3 comprises 13 residues. CDR1 and CDR2 (germline): MNHEY, SMNVEV (reference sequence). V lost 5 bases and J 1 base, leaving 9 bases between the germline ends. The CDR3 reads CASSLAASYEQYF. The CDR3 nucleotides are TGTGCCAGCAGTCTGGCCGCTTCCTACGAGCAGTACTTC.

V and J are TRBV6-4 and TRBJ1-2; TRBD1 aligns across 12 bases. CDR1 is MRHNA, CDR2 SNTAGT, per germline. Trimming cost V 5 bases and J 6 bases; bases outside gene matches: 7. The CDR3 consists of 15 residues. In nucleotides, the CDR3 is TGTGCCAGCAGTACCATGGGACAGGGGGCCAATGGCTACACCTTC. It is translated as CASSTMGQGANGYTF.

V is TRBV7-2 and J is TRBJ1-5, with 9 bases fitting TRBD1. V was clipped by 5 bases and J by 5 bases; unmatched bases: 7. Germline-derived CDR1 and CDR2 are SGHTA and FQGNSA. The CDR3 has 15 residues. The CDR3 region has the DNA TGTGCCAGCAGCGGCTCCGGGACAGGGTATCAGCCCCAGCATTTT. The encoded protein is CASSGSGTGYQPQHF.

The J gene is TRBJ1-1, the V gene TRBV19; the match to TRBD1 covers 7 bases. This CDR3 comprises 14 residues. Germline values: CDR1 LNHDA, CDR2 SQIVND (reference sequence). V was clipped by 3 bases and J by 5 bases; unmatched bases: 6. Here the CDR3 reads CASSITGVGTEAFF. In DNA form, the CDR3 reads TGTGCCAGTAGTATCACAGGGGTAGGGACTGAAGCTTTCTTT.

V gene TRBV7-2 combines with J gene TRBJ2-7; a weak D match, TRBD1 (6 bases). Germline values: CDR1 SGHTA, CDR2 FQGNSA. V gave up 2 bases and J gave up 2 bases, with 13 bases separating them. The length of the CDR3 is 15 residues. CDR3 in amino acids: CASSLSFGQTYEQYF. CDR3 coding DNA: TGTGCCAGCAGCTTAAGCTTTGGACAGACCTACGAGCAGTACTTC.

V gene TRBV5-4 combines with J gene TRBJ2-1; 9 bases are shared with TRBD1. There are 15 residues in the CDR3. Trimming removed 4 bases from V and 4 bases from J; junction bases left unmatched: 6. Germline V lookup: CDR1 SGHNT, CDR2 YYREEE (reference sequence). The CDR3 DNA reads as TGTGCCAGCAGCCCGTCAGGGACAGGGTACAATGAGCAGTTCTTC. Its translation: CASSPSGTGYNEQFF.

The chain has TRBV5-5 and TRBJ2-3; no reliable D call. This CDR3 has 18 residues. V was clipped by 2 bases and J by 2 bases, with 21 bases between them. Germline V gene sequence: CDR1 SGHKS, CDR2 YYEKEE (reference sequence). CDR3 loop: CASSFTPVGWSSTDTQYF. The DNA for the CDR3 is TGTGCCAGCAGCTTTACCCCGGTTGGGTGGAGTTCCACAGATACGCAGTATTTT.

The chain has TRBV3-1 (or the pseudogene TRBV3-2) and TRBJ2-6; D might be TRBD2 (7 bases). Germline V gene lookup returns CDR1 LGHDT and CDR2 YNNKEL (reference sequence). V was shortened by 0 bases and J by 0 bases, with 15 bases between the two germline ends. The CDR3 consists of 19 residues. The CDR3 DNA follows: TGTGCCAGCAGCCAAGACTGGGGCGGGGGACACTCTGGGGCCAACGTCCTGACTTTC. Translated: CASSQDWGGGHSGANVLTF.

The rearrangement links TRBV7-9 to TRBJ2-7; D is undetermined. CDR1 and CDR2 (germline): SEHNR, FQNEAQ (reference sequence). This CDR3 spans 14 amino acids. Trimming removed 3 bases at V and 0 bases at J, with 9 bases between. As DNA, the CDR3 is TGTGCCAGCAGCTTGGCCCGGAGCTCCTACGAGCAGTACTTC. This encodes CASSLARSSYEQYF.

The V gene is TRBV5-6, the J gene TRBJ1-2; a possible D gene is TRBD1 (6 bases). The V gene lost 3 bases and the J gene lost 8 bases, with 14 bases spanning the gap. Germline V gene lookup returns CDR1 SGHDT and CDR2 YYEEEE. This CDR3 contains 13 residues. The CDR3 loop is CASSSGGQRGYTF. As DNA, the CDR3 is TGTGCCAGCAGCTCGGGGGGGCAACGAGGCTACACCTTC.